The 27 T cell receptor beta chains reported below all come from one sample, sequenced in a study of cytomegalovirus exposure and HLA in healthy donors. It was with 60 Vbeta and 13 Jbeta primers that the PCR ran. Sequencing was performed with immunoSEQ multiplex PCR; in TCRdb, only in-frame clones are kept and a portion is missing. Here the sample spans roughly 120,000 clones, 55% to 80% being singletons. The sequenced sample consisted of PBMCs. These receptors were obtained from a woman aged 25 to 39 in good health and CMV-seronegative.

The V call is TRBV11-2, the J call TRBJ2-3; D gene ambiguous. The CDR3 contains 15 residues. In germline, CDR1 is SGHAT, CDR2 FQNNGV. Trimming stripped 1 base from V and 3 bases from J, with 11 bases between. CDR3 DNA: TGTGCCAGCAGCTTAGGAAACGTGCGGACAGATACGCAGTATTTT. This codes for CASSLGNVRTDTQYF.

The chain combines TRBV5-5 with TRBJ1-2; D is unclear. Germline values: CDR1 SGHKS, CDR2 YYEKEE (reference sequence). The V and J ends lost 0 bases and 4 bases respectively, with 10 bases between them. The CDR3 consists of 14 residues. CDR3 sequence reads: CASSLGATAYGYTF. The CDR3 DNA is TGTGCCAGCAGCTTGGGGGCGACGGCCTATGGCTACACCTTC.

The chain recombines TRBV7-9 with TRBJ2-7; D remains unclear. Germline values: CDR1 SEHNR, CDR2 FQNEAQ (reference sequence). The CDR3 extends over 13 amino acids. Trimming shortened V by 3 bases and J by 2 bases, and 8 bases separated the two germline ends. CDR3 sequence reads: CASSLFSAYEQYF. The CDR3 nucleotides read TGTGCCAGCAGCTTGTTCTCGGCCTACGAGCAGTACTTC.

This clone was seen a handful of times. The chain joins TRBV7-2 to TRBJ1-1; a possible D gene is TRBD1 (5 bases). V dropped 1 base and J dropped 4 bases, with 16 bases sitting between them. There are 16 residues in the CDR3. Germline assignment: CDR1 SGHTA and CDR2 FQGNSA. The CDR3 DNA sequence: TGTGCCAGCAGCTTAGTCGGGGGGGGTCGGAGCACTGAAGCTTTCTTT. Amino acids: CASSLVGGGRSTEAFF.

This clone appeared a few times. The chain has TRBV7-8 and TRBJ1-5, with TRBD1 identical over 9 bases. CDR1 is SGHVS and CDR2 is FQNEAQ in the germline V gene. The CDR3 runs 15 residues. Losses at the gene ends were 2 bases for V and 6 bases for J; bases not matched to a gene: 5. The CDR3 nucleotides are TGTGCCAGCAGCTTAAACAGGGGGCCCAGTCAGCCCCAGCATTTT. Amino acid sequence: CASSLNRGPSQPQHF.

There are a few counts of this clone. The chain has TRBV28 and TRBJ1-1, with D perhaps matching TRBD1 (5 bases). The CDR3 has 14 amino acids. CDR1 and CDR2 (germline): MDHEN, SYDVKM. Trimming left V 4 bases short and J 4 bases short, with 13 bases between. The CDR3 protein is CASSYRSGGTEAFF. The CDR3 DNA is TGTGCCAGCAGTTACAGGAGCGGGGGCACTGAAGCTTTCTTT.

This clone was picked up a small number of times. The gene calls are TRBV11-2 and TRBJ2-5; 7 bases agree with TRBD1. The V gene's germline CDR1 is SGHAT and CDR2 FQNNGV. The CDR3 has 14 amino acids. The ends lost 5 bases at V and 1 base at J; junction bases unmatched: 4. CDR3 sequence: CASSANRGQETQYF. The CDR3 coding sequence is TGTGCCAGCAGCGCGAACAGGGGCCAAGAGACCCAGTACTTC.

A single count supports this clone. The rearrangement links TRBV10-3 to TRBJ1-2, with 8 bases lining up with TRBD1. This CDR3 region has 16 residues. V shed 3 bases, J shed 0 bases, and the junction held 6 bases outside the gene matches. The germline V gene has CDR1 ENHRY and CDR2 SYGVKD. DNA of the CDR3: TGTGCCATCAGTGATCAGGTGGACAGGGCTAACTATGGCTACACCTTC. Its protein product is CAISDQVDRANYGYTF.

J is TRBJ2-2 and V is TRBV4-1; D is unresolved. This CDR3 spans 12 amino acids. Trimming pared 1 base from V and 11 bases from J, leaving 8 bases between. Germline V CDR1 and CDR2: MGHRA, YSYEKL. The CDR3: CASSQGRGELFF. The CDR3 DNA reads as TGCGCCAGCAGCCAAGGGAGAGGTGAGCTGTTTTTT.

The chain carries TRBV29-1 and TRBJ2-7; TRBD1 matches at 7 bases. The V segment lost 5 bases and the J segment 1 base; nucleotides outside the gene matches: 2. This CDR3 spans 12 amino acids. Germline V CDR1 and CDR2: SQVTM, ANQGSEA. The CDR3 region is CSVRDRSYEQYF. The CDR3 DNA reads TGCAGCGTTCGGGACAGATCCTACGAGCAGTACTTC.

This clone was seen a few times. The chain recombines TRBV5-6 with TRBJ2-4; D is uncertain. Trimming stripped 3 bases from V and 7 bases from J, with 11 bases between. CDR1 is SGHDT, CDR2 YYEEEE, per germline. The CDR3 has 13 amino acids. CDR3 amino acids: CASSSPSWNIQYF. For the CDR3, the DNA is TGTGCCAGCAGCTCCCCGAGTTGGAACATTCAGTACTTC.

The chain recombines TRBV6-6 with TRBJ1-2; D might be TRBD1 (5 bases). This CDR3 comprises 14 residues. Trimming removed 2 bases from V and 3 bases from J, with 10 bases in between. Germline V lookup: CDR1 MNHNY, CDR2 SVGAGI (reference sequence). The CDR3 nucleotides are TGTGCCAGCAGTTACGAGTGGGGCGACTATGGCTACACCTTC. This codes for CASSYEWGDYGYTF.

This clone was seen only a few times. The CDR3 DNA sequence: TGCGCCAGCAGCCTAGAACCGGGACAGGGTAGCTACGAGCAGTACTTC. Translating gives CASSLEPGQGSYEQYF. V usage is TRBV5-1 and J usage is TRBJ2-7; TRBD1 aligns across 9 bases. J was trimmed by 3 bases and V by 4 bases; bases with no gene match: 11. CDR3 length: 16 residues. The germline V gene encodes CDR1 SGHRS and CDR2 YFSETQ.

The chain has TRBV19 and TRBJ2-7; D might be TRBD1 (5 bases). The CDR3 runs 14 residues. CDR1 is LNHDA, CDR2 SQIVND, per germline (reference sequence). Trimming left V 3 bases short and J 2 bases short, with 11 bases between. CDR3 protein: CASSIPGQAYEQYF. CDR3 sequence (DNA): TGTGCCAGTAGTATTCCCGGACAAGCCTACGAGCAGTACTTC.

The chain combines TRBV27 with TRBJ2-7; D might be TRBD1 (6 bases). The CDR3 spans 13 residues. The ends were cut back, 1 base at V and 2 bases at J, with 6 bases in the middle. Germline V gene sequence: CDR1 MNHEY, CDR2 SMNVEV (reference sequence). The CDR3 sequence is CASSLWGPYEQYF. The CDR3 DNA reads as TGTGCCAGCAGTTTATGGGGGCCCTACGAGCAGTACTTC.

The chain recombines TRBV30 with TRBJ1-5, with 9 bases fitting TRBD1. This CDR3 spans 13 amino acids. Germline V CDR1 and CDR2: GTSNPN, SVGIG (reference sequence). Trimming at V came to 3 bases and at J to 5 bases, leaving 2 bases not matched to a gene. CDR3 loop: CAWSRQGDQPQHF. CDR3 DNA sequence: TGTGCCTGGAGCCGACAGGGGGATCAGCCCCAGCATTTT.

The chain joins TRBV7-3 to TRBJ2-7; possible D gene TRBD1, 6 bases. CDR1 is SGHTA, CDR2 FQGTGA, per germline. V was trimmed by 1 base and J by 0 bases, leaving 16 bases between them. The CDR3 contains 17 residues. The CDR3: CASSLREGVGSSYEQYF. The CDR3, as DNA: TGTGCCAGCAGCTTAAGAGAGGGGGTGGGAAGCTCCTACGAGCAGTACTTC.

The V call is TRBV4-1, the J call TRBJ2-1, with 9 bases that match TRBD2. The CDR3 extends over 15 amino acids. Germline V gene data show CDR1 as MGHRA and CDR2 as YSYEKL. V gave up 0 bases and J gave up 9 bases; unmatched junction bases: 6. CDR3 nucleotide sequence: TGCGCCAGCAGCCAAGATGGGCTAGCGGGAAGTGAGCAGTTCTTC. Translating gives CASSQDGLAGSEQFF.

This sequence joins TRBV7-6 and TRBJ2-5, with a possible D match to TRBD2 (5 bases). CDR1 and CDR2 (germline): SGHVS, FNYEAQ. Trimming pared 1 base from V and 5 bases from J, leaving 5 bases between. CDR3 length: 12 amino acids. The CDR3 nucleotides read TGTGCCAGCAGCTTAGAGCGGGAGACCCAGTACTTC. Translated, it gives CASSLERETQYF.

The sample holds a few counts of this clone. J is TRBJ2-7 and V is TRBV28; TRBD2 matches 7 bases. V lost 5 bases to trimming and J lost 3 bases; unmatched junction nucleotides: 7. The length of the CDR3 is 14 residues. Germline V gene lookup returns CDR1 MDHEN and CDR2 SYDVKM. Here the CDR3 reads CASSKLAQNYEQYF. The DNA of the CDR3 is TGTGCCAGCAGTAAACTAGCGCAAAACTACGAGCAGTACTTC. The variable domain in full, completed from reference TRBV28 and TRBJ2-7, reads DVKVTQSSRYLVKRTGEKVFLECVQDMDHENMFWYRQDPGLGLRLIYFSYDVKMKEKGDIPEGYSVSREKKERFSLILESASTNQTSMYLCASSKLAQNYEQYFGPGTRLTVT.

The rearrangement joins TRBV9 to TRBJ2-7; 10 bases agree with TRBD2. Germline CDR1 is SGDLS and CDR2 is YYNGEE. V gave up 0 bases and J gave up 6 bases; unmatched junction bases: 3. The CDR3 has 14 residues. The CDR3 reads CASSVASGSFEQYF. In nucleotides, the CDR3 is TGTGCCAGCAGCGTAGCTAGCGGGAGCTTCGAGCAGTACTTC.

The rearrangement links TRBV15 to TRBJ2-7, with D perhaps TRBD1 (5 bases). There are 15 residues in the CDR3. Germline V gene lookup returns CDR1 LNHNV and CDR2 YYDKDF (reference sequence). With 3 bases removed from V and 6 bases from J, the gap between germline ends came to 18 bases. The CDR3 reads CATSSQGRLRFEQYF. CDR3 sequence (DNA): TGTGCCACCAGCAGCCAGGGCCGGCTACGATTCGAGCAGTACTTC.

The chain couples TRBV2 to TRBJ2-5; D is possibly TRBD1 (6 bases). Germline CDR1 reads SNHLY; CDR2 reads FYNNEI. The ends were cut back, 4 bases at V and 1 base at J, with 7 bases in the middle. The CDR3 totals 13 residues. CDR3 nucleotide sequence: TGTGCCAGCAGTGGGGACATCCAAGAGACCCAGTACTTC. It specifies CASSGDIQETQYF.

This chain connects TRBV19 to TRBJ2-5; 9 bases are shared with TRBD1. The length of the CDR3 is 15 residues. The germline V gene has CDR1 LNHDA and CDR2 SQIVND (reference sequence). V gave up 5 bases and J gave up 4 bases; unmatched junction bases: 8. CDR3 residues: CASSGRTGVGETQYF. The DNA of the CDR3 is TGTGCCAGTAGTGGCAGGACAGGGGTCGGAGAGACCCAGTACTTC.

The genes are TRBV4-2 and TRBJ1-1; 7 positions match TRBD1. V lost 4 bases, J lost 6 bases, and 17 bases stayed unmatched. Germline-derived CDR1 and CDR2 are LGHNA and YNFKEQ. The CDR3 loop spans 17 amino acids. The CDR3 region has the DNA TGTGCCAGCAGCCCCGTACTTGGCGAGGGGGCGCGGGCTGAAGCTTTCTTT. Translated: CASSPVLGEGARAEAFF.

The V and J genes are TRBV18 and TRBJ1-5, with D possibly matching TRBD1 (6 bases). Germline V gives CDR1 KGHSH, CDR2 LQKENI. V shed 3 bases and J shed 5 bases, with 11 bases lying between them. This CDR3 spans 14 amino acids. CDR3 sequence: CASSPDSNYQPQHF. In DNA, the CDR3 is TGTGCCAGCTCACCGGACAGTAATTATCAGCCCCAGCATTTT.

V usage is TRBV11-2 and J usage is TRBJ2-5; 10 positions agree with TRBD1. Germline V CDR1 and CDR2: SGHAT, FQNNGV. V shed 1 base, J shed 1 base, and the junction held 3 bases outside the gene matches. The CDR3 totals 16 residues. CDR3 region: CASSLGDRGPQETQYF. As DNA, the CDR3 is TGTGCCAGCAGCTTAGGGGACAGGGGTCCCCAAGAGACCCAGTACTTC.